The clone carrying this T cell receptor (beta chain) was observed once. The antigen is undetermined. This specimen comes from a study of shared clonotypes between healthy human individuals. Overall study: CD8 memory received one plate per donor, CD8 naive two, CD4 memory three and CD4 naive three.

Naive CD8 cells, CD45RO-negative and positively selected for CCR7, excluded terminally differentiated effector memory CD45RA+ cells. CDR1 and CDR2 from the germline V gene are LNHNV and YYDKDF (reference sequence). This CDR3 region has 15 residues. Losses at the gene ends were 3 bases for V and 8 bases for J; bases not matched to a gene: 11. Study findings and constraints: What rarefaction showed was incomplete sorted-subset sequencing despite large depth. Of the naive CD4 clonotypes, around 4.9% were shared across a few donors.

Measured with immunoSEQ multiplex PCR; TCRdb has only the in-frame clones, and not every one. The sample shows just over 2,000,000 clones, less than 95% of them seen only once. The sequence was collected from a man aged 18 to 29 in good health. The V and J genes are TRBV15 and TRBJ2-3; TRBD2 matches 7 bases. The sample consisted of naive CD8+ T cells sorted from blood. The CDR3 DNA sequence: TGTGCCACCAGCAGTGGACTAGACAATCAGGGTACGCAGTATTTT. This translates into CATSSGLDNQGTQYF.